Included here is one T cell receptor beta chain sequence, with context. The record originates from a study of CD8 T cells in Susac syndrome. Germline assignment: CDR1 MDHEN and CDR2 SYDVKM. The ends were cut back, 3 bases at V and 3 bases at J, with 15 bases in the middle. This CDR3 region has 15 residues. Random-hexamer reverse transcription was applied to roughly 0.5 to 1 ug RNA. Amplification of the TCR beta CDR3 was carried out by immunoSEQ multiplex PCR, which spanned a total of 54 Vbeta and 13 Jbeta segments. TCRdb recomputed calls from the immunoSEQ multiplex PCR reads with MiXCR, one row per CDR3 protein. The sample gives about 210,000 distinct CDR3 sequences, about 96% of which show up once; 0.075% to 0.095% is in the top ten. TEMRA cells were enriched by FACS, while CD8+ and CD4+ T cells were obtained through a negative isolation that was performed magnetically.

V gene TRBV28 combines with J gene TRBJ2-7; a weak D match, TRBD2 (6 bases). This receptor was identified in a human donor with multiple sclerosis. Material: CD4+ T cells from PBMCs. The CDR3 loop is CASSFPSGLDYEQYF. The CDR3 nucleotides are TGTGCCAGCAGTTTCCCATCGGGACTCGACTACGAGCAGTACTTC.